These 18 T cell receptor beta chains were sequenced from one sample in a study of T cells in Graves' hyperthyroidism and ophthalmopathy. From RNA transcripts, TCR beta CDR3 regions were amplified. First-round RT-PCR targeting the TCR CDR3 was performed with the HTBI primer set. TCRdb passed the multiplex PCR reads through MiXCR, listing each CDR3 protein once. The data contain hundreds of thousands of distinct CDR3 sequences, roughly 21% of them singletons. Input material: blood. These receptors originate from a man in his forties or fifties with Graves' ophthalmopathy.

This clonotype was observed a few times. The V and J genes are TRBV2 and TRBJ1-5; 8 bases align to TRBD1. Losses at the gene ends were 8 bases for V and 0 bases for J; bases not matched to a gene: 12. Germline values: CDR1 SNHLY, CDR2 FYNNEI. The CDR3 contains 17 residues. For the CDR3, the DNA is TGTGCCAGCTCGACAGGGGACAGAGTATATAGCAATCAGCCCCAGCATTTT. This codes for CASSTGDRVYSNQPQHF.

This clonotype was recorded only once. Possible read error: a much larger clone is one base away. The chain recombines TRBV6-1 with TRBJ2-5, with 7 bases fitting TRBD1. Germline loops: CDR1 MNHNS, CDR2 SASEGT. CDR3 length: 15 amino acids. V dropped 4 bases and J dropped 1; count of bases not matched to a gene: 6. CDR3 in DNA: TGTGCCAGCAGTGGGGCGAGGACAGGCCAAGAGACCCAGTACTTC. As protein: CASSGARTGQETQYF.

The chain uses TRBV15 and TRBJ2-3; 10 bases align to TRBD2. With V trimmed by 1 base and J by 7 bases, 8 bases remained unmatched. CDR3 length: 16 amino acids. Germline V gives CDR1 LNHNV, CDR2 YYDKDF (reference sequence). CDR3 loop: CATSRALAGVVNTQYF. DNA of the CDR3: TGTGCCACCAGCAGAGCGCTAGCGGGAGTGGTAAATACGCAGTATTTT.

This clonotype was detected many times. The genes are TRBV2 and TRBJ1-1; D is unresolved. CDR3 length: 13 residues. V shed 2 bases and J shed 3 bases, with 7 bases lying between them. Germline loops: CDR1 SNHLY, CDR2 FYNNEI. The CDR3 spells CASSESGYTEAFF. The CDR3 DNA is TGTGCCAGCAGTGAATCTGGTTACACTGAAGCTTTCTTT.

This chain connects TRBV6-1 to TRBJ2-5; D not certain. The CDR3 sequence is 11 residues long. V lost 8 bases, J lost 5 bases, and 9 bases lay in between. Germline V gives CDR1 MNHNS, CDR2 SASEGT. CDR3 loop: CASGPGETQYF. Written as DNA, the CDR3 is TGTGCCAGCGGGCCTGGGGAGACCCAGTACTTC.

This clonotype was detected many times. The V gene is TRBV2, the J gene TRBJ2-3, with TRBD1 as a possible D gene (6 bases). The V gene's germline CDR1 is SNHLY and CDR2 FYNNEI. The CDR3 is made up of 14 amino acids. V dropped 7 bases and J dropped 1 base, with 12 bases sitting between them. CDR3 coding DNA: TGTGCCAGCATACGGGACATCGGCACAGATACGCAGTATTTT. It encodes CASIRDIGTDTQYF.

This clonotype was seen repeatedly, ten times or more. J is TRBJ2-2 and V is TRBV2, with D unresolved. From germline, CDR1 is SNHLY and CDR2 FYNNEI. V was cut by 1 base and J by 10 bases, with 4 bases left in between. This CDR3 is 11 amino acids long. The chain's CDR3 is CASSEVEELFF. As DNA, the CDR3 is TGTGCCAGCAGTGAAGTCGAGGAGCTGTTTTTT.

This clonotype showed up many times. In nucleotides, the CDR3 is TGTGCCAGCAGGTGGCGGGGCTCCTACGAGCAGTACTTC. As protein: CASRWRGSYEQYF. This chain connects TRBV27 to TRBJ2-7; tentatively, D is TRBD2 (6 bases). Trimming cost V 6 bases and J 0 bases, with 9 bases left between them. Germline V lookup: CDR1 MNHEY, CDR2 SMNVEV (reference sequence). This CDR3 is 13 amino acids long.

This clonotype was seen a handful of times. This chain joins TRBV7-8 and TRBJ2-2; possible D gene TRBD2, 5 bases. Germline V gene lookup returns CDR1 SGHVS and CDR2 FQNEAQ. Trimming stripped 5 bases from V and 1 base from J, with 11 bases between. This CDR3 is 15 amino acids long. Here the CDR3 reads CASSRGPVNTGELFF. The CDR3, as DNA: TGTGCCAGCAGCCGGGGTCCAGTGAACACCGGGGAGCTGTTTTTT.

The table lists this clonotype with many counts. This rearrangement joins TRBV2 to TRBJ2-7; 10 bases map to TRBD1. Germline values: CDR1 SNHLY, CDR2 FYNNEI. CDR3 length: 15 amino acids. V dropped 9 bases and J dropped 6; count of bases not matched to a gene: 14. CDR3 in DNA: TGTGCCAGGTTTACCCGGGACAGGGGTAAATGCGAGCAGTACTTC. Translation gives CARFTRDRGKCEQYF.

The chain links TRBV9 to TRBJ2-1, with 11 bases fitting TRBD2. The ends lost 0 bases at V and 3 bases at J; junction bases unmatched: 8. Looked up from germline, CDR1 is SGDLS and CDR2 is YYNGEE. The CDR3 covers 18 residues. As DNA, the CDR3 is TGTGCCAGCAGCGTAGAGTCGCAAGGGACTAGCGGCTACAATGAGCAGTTCTTC. It yields the protein CASSVESQGTSGYNEQFF.

This clonotype was counted at least ten times. The CDR3 nucleotides read TGTGCCAGCAGAATGGCTTCAGGTGGGGGAGGCTACACCTTC. Protein product: CASRMASGGGGYTF. This chain links TRBV11-2 with TRBJ1-2, with D perhaps TRBD1 (5 bases). Germline CDR1 is SGHAT and CDR2 is FQNNGV. V gave up 6 bases and J gave up 8 bases, with 19 bases separating them. The CDR3 loop spans 14 amino acids. Filled out from reference TRBV11-2 and TRBJ1-2, the complete variable domain reads EAGVAQSPRYKIIEKRQSVAFWCNPISGHATLYWYQQILGQGPKLLIQFQNNGVVDDSQLPKDRFSAERLKGVDSTLKIQPAKLEDSAVYLCASRMASGGGGYTFGSGTRLTVV.

The chain employs TRBV7-3 and TRBJ2-5, with D perhaps TRBD1 or TRBD2 (6 bases each). Germline lookup yields CDR1 SGHTA and CDR2 FQGTGA. There are 15 residues in the CDR3. Trimming stripped 5 bases from V and 6 bases from J, with 19 bases between. The CDR3 reads CASSPFWGAQKTQYF. The DNA for the CDR3 is TGTGCCAGCAGCCCCTTTTGGGGGGCCCAGAAGACCCAGTACTTC. The full variable domain, completed using reference TRBV7-3 and TRBJ2-5, is GAGVSQTPSNKVTEKGKYVELRCDPISGHTALYWYRQSLGQGPEFLIYFQGTGAADDSGLPNDRFFAVRPEGSVSTLKIQRTERGDSAVYLCASSPFWGAQKTQYFGPGTRLLVL.

As to this clonotype: A much larger clone differs by one base, so this may be a read error. The chain joins TRBV12-3 or TRBV12-4 to TRBJ2-1; 14 nucleotides line up with TRBD2. Judging by the DNA end, TRBJ2-7 fits better; the J call may be wrong. The CDR3 covers 15 residues. The CDR3: CASSTGLAGGNEQYF. In nucleotides, the CDR3 is TGTGCCAGCAGCACCGGACTAGCGGGAGGTAATGAGCAGTACTTC.

The chain couples TRBV28 to TRBJ1-4; D is unresolved. The CDR3 is made up of 13 amino acids. Trimming left V 8 bases short and J 5 bases short, with 12 bases between. CDR1 MDHEN and CDR2 SYDVKM come from the germline V gene. The CDR3 nucleotides read TGTGCCAGCGGTCCCCTTTTAAATGAAAAACTGTTTTTT. Protein: CASGPLLNEKLFF.

The CDR3 sequence: CAWTYRDSRDEAFF. The CDR3 coding sequence is TGTGCCTGGACCTATCGGGACTCCCGTGATGAAGCTTTCTTT. The chain uses TRBV30 and TRBJ1-1, with D possibly TRBD1 on 5 matching bases. This CDR3 contains 14 residues. The V and J ends lost 4 bases and 7 bases respectively, with 19 bases between them. Germline V gene sequence: CDR1 GTSNPN, CDR2 SVGIG (reference sequence).

This clonotype was observed many times. The chain links TRBV30 to TRBJ1-4; D uncertain. The CDR3 has 11 residues. Germline-derived CDR1 and CDR2 are GTSNPN and SVGIG (reference sequence). Trimming left V 7 bases short and J 8 bases short, with 11 bases between. The CDR3 nucleotides are TGTGCCTTGGACTTTGGAGAAAAACTGTTTTTT. This translates into CALDFGEKLFF.

This clonotype was detected many times. V and J are TRBV5-1 and TRBJ1-2, with D maybe TRBD1 (5 bases). Germline V gene data show CDR1 as SGHRS and CDR2 as YFSETQ. The CDR3 has 14 amino acids. Trimming cost V 4 bases and J 2 bases, with 12 bases left between them. The CDR3 bases are TGCGCCAGCAGCCCGGGACCGGGGAACTATGGCTACACCTTC. It yields the protein CASSPGPGNYGYTF. The full variable domain, its missing parts supplied by reference TRBV5-1 and TRBJ1-2, is KAGVTQTPRYLIKTRGQQVTLSCSPISGHRSVSWYQQTPGQGLQFLFEYFSETQRNKGNFPGRFSGRQFSNSRSEMNVSTLELGDSALYLCASSPGPGNYGYTFGSGTRLTVV.